Listed below are T cell receptor beta chains from one sample, sequenced in a study of response to subunit inactivated influenza vaccine. TCRdb re-analysed the RT-PCR reads in MiXCR, keeping a single row per CDR3 protein. The data show about 480,000 distinct CDR3 sequences, with 11% seen just once and about an eighth held by the top ten. The sequencing here drew on PBMCs from blood, taken more than 35 days after vaccination. Receptor source: a middle-aged man who received an inactivated influenza vaccine. Each CDR3 is given without its conserved first and last residue. Fields, in order: V gene, J gene, clone size, CDR3 protein. Clone size is stated in some rows and not others, as once, few, many or a class when expanded.

v_gene: TRBV11-2; j_gene: TRBJ2-3; abundance: .; CDR3aa: ASTLNWGLAVNTDTQY
v_gene: TRBV7-9; j_gene: TRBJ2-4; abundance: .; CDR3aa: ASTLSGGNIQY
v_gene: TRBV12-3/TRBV12-4; j_gene: TRBJ2-1; abundance: many; CDR3aa: ARVPETRDRAYNEQF
v_gene: TRBV6-5; j_gene: TRBJ2-2; abundance: many; CDR3aa: ASSYSQGGSTGELF
v_gene: TRBV20-1; j_gene: TRBJ2-1; abundance: .; CDR3aa: SARYSASSYNEQF
v_gene: TRBV20-1; j_gene: TRBJ2-7; abundance: many; CDR3aa: SAKMYYEQY
v_gene: TRBV7-9; j_gene: TRBJ1-3; abundance: few; CDR3aa: ASSMDLDVVGNTIY
v_gene: TRBV5-6; j_gene: TRBJ1-1; abundance: many; CDR3aa: ASRPQGRFTEAF
v_gene: TRBV28; j_gene: TRBJ1-5; abundance: .; CDR3aa: ASSEGIQPQH
v_gene: TRBV11-2; j_gene: TRBJ1-2; abundance: few; CDR3aa: ASSPQGIYGYT
v_gene: TRBV15; j_gene: TRBJ2-7; abundance: .; CDR3aa: ATSRGTGTDYEQY
v_gene: TRBV6-2/TRBV6-3; j_gene: TRBJ2-7; abundance: .; CDR3aa: ASSPDLRTGTGEQY
v_gene: TRBV9; j_gene: TRBJ2-2; abundance: .; CDR3aa: ASSVDGRGTGELF
v_gene: TRBV6-2/TRBV6-3; j_gene: TRBJ1-1; abundance: .; CDR3aa: ASSYFGGPNTEAF
v_gene: TRBV7-9; j_gene: TRBJ2-3; abundance: many; CDR3aa: ASTSGRALTDTQY
v_gene: TRBV5-5; j_gene: TRBJ2-1; abundance: .; CDR3aa: ASRSSGTGIWGEQF
v_gene: TRBV10-2; j_gene: TRBJ2-5; abundance: .; CDR3aa: ASGRQGAGETQY
v_gene: TRBV30; j_gene: TRBJ2-7; abundance: many; CDR3aa: AWSRGHTYEQY
v_gene: TRBV20-1; j_gene: TRBJ2-1; abundance: .; CDR3aa: SASRAGGPDEQF
v_gene: TRBV6-2/TRBV6-3; j_gene: TRBJ2-5; abundance: .; CDR3aa: ASHRPGPHGETQY
v_gene: TRBV12-5; j_gene: TRBJ2-3; abundance: few; CDR3aa: ASGLVRQAASTDTQY
v_gene: TRBV7-2; j_gene: TRBJ1-2; abundance: few; CDR3aa: ASSPSHTGGYT
v_gene: TRBV28; j_gene: TRBJ2-2; abundance: .; CDR3aa: ASSLLTVSTGELF
v_gene: TRBV11-1; j_gene: TRBJ2-3; abundance: .; CDR3aa: ARSQTSGRAISTDTQY
v_gene: TRBV6-1; j_gene: TRBJ2-1; abundance: few; CDR3aa: ASRSLTGNVYNEQF
v_gene: TRBV7-3; j_gene: TRBJ1-1; abundance: many; CDR3aa: ASSLIPGGTEAF
v_gene: TRBV7-6; j_gene: TRBJ2-7; abundance: many; CDR3aa: ASSFTDTSYEQY
v_gene: TRBV12-3/TRBV12-4; j_gene: TRBJ2-1; abundance: many; CDR3aa: ASGTSGLTYNEQF
v_gene: TRBV11-3; j_gene: TRBJ2-2; abundance: many; CDR3aa: ASSSFPGELF
v_gene: TRBV2; j_gene: TRBJ2-4; abundance: few; CDR3aa: ASLDGLVKNIQY
v_gene: TRBV29-1; j_gene: TRBJ2-1; abundance: many; CDR3aa: SVLTSFYNEQF
v_gene: TRBV12-3/TRBV12-4; j_gene: TRBJ2-3; abundance: few; CDR3aa: ASSFLPDTQY
v_gene: TRBV5-1; j_gene: TRBJ2-3; abundance: few; CDR3aa: ASRKGSTDTQY
v_gene: TRBV11-2; j_gene: TRBJ2-3; abundance: .; CDR3aa: ASSVGERGTQY
v_gene: TRBV28; j_gene: TRBJ2-1; abundance: few; CDR3aa: ATARGLEQF
v_gene: TRBV3-1; j_gene: TRBJ2-5; abundance: .; CDR3aa: ASSQWGGQSETQY
v_gene: TRBV7-9; j_gene: TRBJ1-1; abundance: .; CDR3aa: ASSFNGGSGTEAF
v_gene: TRBV20-1; j_gene: TRBJ2-7; abundance: .; CDR3aa: CARDRRLAGKHYEQY
v_gene: TRBV15; j_gene: TRBJ2-6; abundance: many; CDR3aa: ATSRDGEVVLSGANVLT
v_gene: TRBV28; j_gene: TRBJ2-7; abundance: .; CDR3aa: ASSFKISGSSYEQY
v_gene: TRBV4-1; j_gene: TRBJ2-7; abundance: few; CDR3aa: ASSQMGPPDYEQY
v_gene: TRBV20-1; j_gene: TRBJ2-5; abundance: .; CDR3aa: SARDIEWVETQY
v_gene: TRBV4-2; j_gene: TRBJ1-2; abundance: .; CDR3aa: ASSQVGLYGYT
v_gene: TRBV6-1; j_gene: TRBJ2-5; abundance: .; CDR3aa: ASSEAPRETQY
v_gene: TRBV3-1; j_gene: TRBJ2-7; abundance: .; CDR3aa: ASSVGTSSYEQY
v_gene: TRBV10-3; j_gene: TRBJ2-1; abundance: .; CDR3aa: AISESERGIYNEQF
v_gene: TRBV7-2; j_gene: TRBJ2-6; abundance: .; CDR3aa: ASSPGLALSGANVLT
v_gene: TRBV6-5; j_gene: TRBJ1-2; abundance: .; CDR3aa: ASSHPGGGAYGYT
v_gene: TRBV20-1; j_gene: TRBJ2-5; abundance: few; CDR3aa: SARSLSGRAQETQY
v_gene: TRBV6-1; j_gene: TRBJ1-1; abundance: few; CDR3aa: ASSDNRVNTEAF
v_gene: TRBV6-2/TRBV6-3; j_gene: TRBJ2-2; abundance: .; CDR3aa: ASIGTEWSTGELF
v_gene: TRBV7-2; j_gene: TRBJ2-1; abundance: few; CDR3aa: ASSFSGGVYNEQF
v_gene: TRBV25-1; j_gene: TRBJ2-3; abundance: .; CDR3aa: ASTSSTAGVTDTQY